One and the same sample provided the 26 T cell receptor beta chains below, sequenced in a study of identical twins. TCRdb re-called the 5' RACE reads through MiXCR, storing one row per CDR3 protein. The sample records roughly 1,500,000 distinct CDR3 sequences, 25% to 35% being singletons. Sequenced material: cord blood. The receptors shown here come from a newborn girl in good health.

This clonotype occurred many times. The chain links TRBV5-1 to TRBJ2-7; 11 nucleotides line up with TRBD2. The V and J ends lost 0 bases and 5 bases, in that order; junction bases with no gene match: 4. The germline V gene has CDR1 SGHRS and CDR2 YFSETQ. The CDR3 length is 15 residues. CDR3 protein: CASSLVTSGSNEQYF. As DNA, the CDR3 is TGCGCCAGCAGCTTGGTAACTAGCGGGAGCAACGAGCAGTACTTC.

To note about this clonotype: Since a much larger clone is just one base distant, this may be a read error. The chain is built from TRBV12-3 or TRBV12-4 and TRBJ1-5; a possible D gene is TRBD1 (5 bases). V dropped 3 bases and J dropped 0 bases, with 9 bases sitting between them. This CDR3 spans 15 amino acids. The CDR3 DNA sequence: TGTGCCAGCAGTTTCAGGGAGGGTAGCAATCAGCCCCAGCATTTT. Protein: CASSFREGSNQPQHF.

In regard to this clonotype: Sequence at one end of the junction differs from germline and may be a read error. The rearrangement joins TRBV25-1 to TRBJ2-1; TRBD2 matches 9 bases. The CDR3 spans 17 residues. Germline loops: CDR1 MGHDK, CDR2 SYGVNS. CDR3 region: CASSMGVGLAGFYEQSF. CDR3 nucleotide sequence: TGTGCCAGCAGCATGGGGGTCGGGCTAGCGGGATTTTATGAGCAGTCCTTC.

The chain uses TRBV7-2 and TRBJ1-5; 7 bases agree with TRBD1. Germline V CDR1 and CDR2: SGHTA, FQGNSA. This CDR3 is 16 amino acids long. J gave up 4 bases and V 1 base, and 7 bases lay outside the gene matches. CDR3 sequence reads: CASSLVSGTENQPQHF. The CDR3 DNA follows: TGTGCCAGCAGCTTAGTATCAGGGACAGAGAATCAGCCCCAGCATTTT. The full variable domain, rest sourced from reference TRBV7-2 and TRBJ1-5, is GAGVSQSPSNKVTEKGKDVELRCDPISGHTALYWYRQSLGQGLEFLIYFQGNSAPDKSGLPSDRFSAERTGGSVSTLTIQRTQQEDSAVYLCASSLVSGTENQPQHFGDGTRLSIL.

CDR3 residues: CAISGTGVGPLHF. CDR3 nucleotides: TGTGCCATCAGTGGGACAGGGGTTGGACCCCTCCACTTT. The chain links TRBV10-3 to TRBJ1-6, with TRBD1 identical over 9 bases. Per the germline V gene, CDR1 is ENHRY and CDR2 is SYGVKD. The CDR3 contains 13 residues. The junction had 4 bases not matched to a gene; V was cut back by 4 bases and J by 12 bases.

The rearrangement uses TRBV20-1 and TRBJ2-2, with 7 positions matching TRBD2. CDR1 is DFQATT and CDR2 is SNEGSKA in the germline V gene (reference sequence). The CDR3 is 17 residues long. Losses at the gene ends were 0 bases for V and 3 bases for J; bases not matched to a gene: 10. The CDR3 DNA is TGCAGTGCTAGAGATCCGTGGGAGGGGCCAGACACCGGGGAGCTGTTTTTT. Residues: CSARDPWEGPDTGELFF.

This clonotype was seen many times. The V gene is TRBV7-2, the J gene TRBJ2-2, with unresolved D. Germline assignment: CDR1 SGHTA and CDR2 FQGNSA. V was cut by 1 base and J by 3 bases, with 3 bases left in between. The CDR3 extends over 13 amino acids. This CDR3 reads CASSLGYTGELFF. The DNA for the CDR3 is TGTGCCAGCAGCTTAGGGTACACCGGGGAGCTGTTTTTT. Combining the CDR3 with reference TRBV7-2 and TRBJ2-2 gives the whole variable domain GAGVSQSPSNKVTEKGKDVELRCDPISGHTALYWYRQSLGQGLEFLIYFQGNSAPDKSGLPSDRFSAERTGGSVSTLTIQRTQQEDSAVYLCASSLGYTGELFFGEGSRLTVL.

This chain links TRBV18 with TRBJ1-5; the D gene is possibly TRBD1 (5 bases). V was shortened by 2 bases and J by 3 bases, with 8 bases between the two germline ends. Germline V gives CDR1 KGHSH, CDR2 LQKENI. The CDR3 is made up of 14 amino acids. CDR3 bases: TGTGCCAGCTCACCAGGGGCGGCCAATCAGCCCCAGCATTTT. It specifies CASSPGAANQPQHF.

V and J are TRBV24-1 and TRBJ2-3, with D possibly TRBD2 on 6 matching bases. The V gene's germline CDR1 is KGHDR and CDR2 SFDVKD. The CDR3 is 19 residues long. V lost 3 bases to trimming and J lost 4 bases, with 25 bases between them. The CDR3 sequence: CATSDPPGSKLSSADTQYF. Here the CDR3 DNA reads TGTGCCACCAGTGATCCCCCAGGGTCCAAGCTCTCTAGCGCAGATACGCAGTATTTT.

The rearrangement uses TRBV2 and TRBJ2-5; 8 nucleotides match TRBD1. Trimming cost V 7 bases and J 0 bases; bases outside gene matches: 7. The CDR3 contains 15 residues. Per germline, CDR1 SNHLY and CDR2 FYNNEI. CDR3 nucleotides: TGTGCCAGCAAGGAACAGGGGGGATACCAAGAGACCCAGTACTTC. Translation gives CASKEQGGYQETQYF.

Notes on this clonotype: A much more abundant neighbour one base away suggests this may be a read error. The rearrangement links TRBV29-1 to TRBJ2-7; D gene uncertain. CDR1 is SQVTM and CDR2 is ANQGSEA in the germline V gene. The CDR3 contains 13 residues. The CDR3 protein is CSVVVVGVYGQYF. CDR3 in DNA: TGCAGCGTTGTAGTGGTAGGTGTGTACGGGCAGTACTTC.

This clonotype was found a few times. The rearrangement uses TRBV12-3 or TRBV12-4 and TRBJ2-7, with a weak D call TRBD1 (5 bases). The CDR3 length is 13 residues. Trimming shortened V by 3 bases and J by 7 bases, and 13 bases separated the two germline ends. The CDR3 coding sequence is TGTGCCAGCAGTTTCAGGGTCGGGTTTGAGCAGTACTTC. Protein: CASSFRVGFEQYF.

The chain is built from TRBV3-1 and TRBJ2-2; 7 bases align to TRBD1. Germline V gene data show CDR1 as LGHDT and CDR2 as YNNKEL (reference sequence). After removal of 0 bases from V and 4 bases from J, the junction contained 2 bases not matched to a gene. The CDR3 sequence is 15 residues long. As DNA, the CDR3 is TGTGCCAGCAGCCAAGAGGGGACAGCCACCGGGGAGCTGTTTTTT. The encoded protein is CASSQEGTATGELFF.

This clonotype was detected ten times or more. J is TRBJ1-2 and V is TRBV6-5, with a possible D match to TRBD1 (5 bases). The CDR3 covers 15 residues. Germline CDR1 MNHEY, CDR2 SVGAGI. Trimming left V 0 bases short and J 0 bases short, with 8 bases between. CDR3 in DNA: TGTGCCAGCAGTTACTCAAGACAGTCTAACTATGGCTACACCTTC. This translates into CASSYSRQSNYGYTF.

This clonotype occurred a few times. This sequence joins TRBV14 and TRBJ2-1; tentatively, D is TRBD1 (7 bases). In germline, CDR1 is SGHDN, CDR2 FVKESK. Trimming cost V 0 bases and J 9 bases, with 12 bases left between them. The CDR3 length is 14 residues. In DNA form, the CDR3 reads TGTGCCAGCAGCCAAGAGGCAGGGGGGCGTGAGCAGTTCTTC. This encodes CASSQEAGGREQFF.

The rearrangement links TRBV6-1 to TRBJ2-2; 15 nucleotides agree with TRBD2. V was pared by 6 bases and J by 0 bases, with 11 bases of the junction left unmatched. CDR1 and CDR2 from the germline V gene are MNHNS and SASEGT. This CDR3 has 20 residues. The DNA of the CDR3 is TGTGCCAGCAGAACCCCCGGACTAGCGGGGGGGTCTGCGAACACCGGGGAGCTGTTTTTT. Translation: CASRTPGLAGGSANTGELFF.

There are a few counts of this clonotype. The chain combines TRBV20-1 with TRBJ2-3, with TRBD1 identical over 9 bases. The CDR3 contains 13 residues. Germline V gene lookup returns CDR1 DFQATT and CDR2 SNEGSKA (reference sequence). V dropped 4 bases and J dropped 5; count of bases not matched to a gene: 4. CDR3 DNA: TGCAGTGCTAAGGACAGGGGTGTAGATACGCAGTATTTT. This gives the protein CSAKDRGVDTQYF.

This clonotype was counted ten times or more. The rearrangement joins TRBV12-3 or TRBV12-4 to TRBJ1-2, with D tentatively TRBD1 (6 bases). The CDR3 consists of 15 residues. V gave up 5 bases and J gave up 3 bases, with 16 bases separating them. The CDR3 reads CASSRTDSLDYGYTF. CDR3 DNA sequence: TGTGCCAGCAGTAGAACGGACAGTCTTGACTATGGCTACACCTTC.

CDR3 bases: TGTGCCAGCAGTTACTCGAGCCTAGCAGATACGCAGTATTTT. Its protein product is CASSYSSLADTQYF. The V gene is TRBV6-6, the J gene TRBJ2-3; D not resolved. Germline V gene sequence: CDR1 MNHNY, CDR2 SVGAGI (reference sequence). V lost 0 bases and J lost 4, with 8 bases in between. The CDR3 is 14 amino acids.

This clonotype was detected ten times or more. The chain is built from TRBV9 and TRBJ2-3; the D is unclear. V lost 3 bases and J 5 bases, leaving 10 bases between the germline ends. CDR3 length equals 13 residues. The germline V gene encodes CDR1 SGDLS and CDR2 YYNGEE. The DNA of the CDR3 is TGTGCCAGCAGCGCCACCGCTGGAGATACGCAGTATTTT. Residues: CASSATAGDTQYF.

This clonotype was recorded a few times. The CDR3 spells CSAIQPNTGELFF. CDR3 coding DNA: TGCAGTGCTATCCAACCGAACACCGGGGAGCTGTTTTTT. The chain uses TRBV20-1 and TRBJ2-2; D remains unclear. Germline values: CDR1 DFQATT, CDR2 SNEGSKA (reference sequence). This CDR3 is 13 amino acids long. The ends were cut back, 4 bases at V and 0 bases at J, with 6 bases in the middle.

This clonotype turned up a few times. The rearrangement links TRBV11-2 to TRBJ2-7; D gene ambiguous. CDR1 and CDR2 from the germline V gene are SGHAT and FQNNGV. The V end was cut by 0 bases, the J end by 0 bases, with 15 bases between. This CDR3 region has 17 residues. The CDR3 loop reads CASSLDNGQSNSYEQYF. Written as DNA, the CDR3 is TGTGCCAGCAGCTTAGATAACGGGCAGAGTAACTCCTACGAGCAGTACTTC.

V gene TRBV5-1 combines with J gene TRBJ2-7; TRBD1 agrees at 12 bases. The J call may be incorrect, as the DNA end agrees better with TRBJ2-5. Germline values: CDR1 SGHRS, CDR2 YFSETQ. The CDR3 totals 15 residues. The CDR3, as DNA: TGCGCCAGCAGCTTCCGGGACAGGGGGCGTGAGACCCAGTACTTC. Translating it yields CASSFRDRGRETQYF.

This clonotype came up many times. CDR3 protein: CSVTLLPITYNEQFF. The CDR3 DNA reads TGCAGTGTGACACTTCTCCCCATTACTTACAATGAGCAGTTCTTC. V and J are TRBV20-1 and TRBJ2-1, with unresolved D. Trimming left V 7 bases short and J 4 bases short, with 20 bases between. This CDR3 is built from 15 residues. CDR1 is DFQATT, CDR2 SNEGSKA, per germline (reference sequence).

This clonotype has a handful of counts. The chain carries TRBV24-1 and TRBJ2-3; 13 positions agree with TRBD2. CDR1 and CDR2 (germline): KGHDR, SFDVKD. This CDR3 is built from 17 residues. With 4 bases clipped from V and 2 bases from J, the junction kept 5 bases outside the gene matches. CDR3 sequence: CATSDPGLAGITDTQYF. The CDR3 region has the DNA TGTGCCACCAGTGACCCGGGACTAGCGGGAATCACAGATACGCAGTATTTT.

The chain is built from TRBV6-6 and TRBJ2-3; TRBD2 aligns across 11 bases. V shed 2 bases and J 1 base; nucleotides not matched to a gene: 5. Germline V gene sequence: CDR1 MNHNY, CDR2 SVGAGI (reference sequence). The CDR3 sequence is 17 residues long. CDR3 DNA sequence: TGTGCCAGCAGTTACCCGACTAGCGGGGTTGGCACAGATACGCAGTATTTT. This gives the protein CASSYPTSGVGTDTQYF.